The 26 T cell receptor beta chains below were found in one sample sequenced in a study of shared clonotypes between healthy human individuals. The protocol was immunoSEQ multiplex PCR, while the TCRdb copy is restricted to in-frame clones and leaves out a portion. The sample lists over 95,000 clones; around 43% were seen once. Source material: PBMCs. These TCRs come from a woman in her thirties or forties in good health. Some clones in this sample may be carry-over from other donors' samples.

V and J are TRBV30 and TRBJ2-5, with 9 bases lining up with TRBD2. The J call is doubtful: the DNA matches TRBJ2-7 better. Germline V gene data show CDR1 as GTSNPN and CDR2 as SVGIG (reference sequence). The CDR3 is made up of 16 amino acids. In nucleotides, the CDR3 is TGTGCCTGCAGAATAGCGGGAGTCGGTCGGGCCTACGAGCAGTACTTC. It encodes CACRIAGVGRAYEQYF.

Only a few counts were recorded for this clone. The chain links TRBV10-3 to TRBJ2-2; the match to TRBD2 covers 9 bases. V trimming: 7 bases; J trimming: 4 bases; junction bases outside the gene matches: 7. The CDR3 runs 15 residues. Germline CDR1 is ENHRY and CDR2 is SYGVKD. CDR3 amino acids: CAIMGGRAATGELFF. CDR3 nucleotides: TGTGCCATCATGGGCGGGAGGGCCGCCACCGGGGAGCTGTTTTTT.

V is TRBV6-1 and J is TRBJ2-5; either TRBD1 or TRBD2 may supply D (5 bases each). V lost 0 bases and J lost 5, with 7 bases in between. The CDR3 length is 13 residues. Germline loops: CDR1 MNHNS, CDR2 SASEGT. The CDR3 DNA is TGTGCCAGCAGTGAAGCTTGGGGGGAGACCCAGTACTTC. Translation gives CASSEAWGETQYF.

The chain links TRBV5-4 to TRBJ2-1; D is possibly TRBD2 (6 bases). CDR1 is SGHNT and CDR2 is YYREEE in the germline V gene (reference sequence). This CDR3 is built from 13 residues. Trimming removed 0 bases at V and 9 bases at J, with 10 bases between. The CDR3: CASSLDWRAEQFF. CDR3 nucleotide sequence: TGTGCCAGCAGCTTGGACTGGAGGGCTGAGCAGTTCTTC.

This clone has a count of ten or more. The CDR3 region is CASSLGQNTEAFF. The CDR3 DNA sequence: TGTGCCAGCAGCTTGGGACAGAACACTGAAGCTTTCTTT. The chain combines TRBV11-1 with TRBJ1-1, with TRBD1 as a possible D gene (6 bases). The CDR3 runs 13 residues. The germline V and J ends were trimmed by 3 bases and 1 base, with 6 bases remaining between them. The germline gives CDR1 SGHAT, CDR2 FQDESV (reference sequence).

The gene calls are TRBV20-1 and TRBJ2-7; D is ambiguous. Trimming pared 6 bases from V and 3 bases from J, leaving 9 bases between. CDR3 length: 11 amino acids. Germline V lookup: CDR1 DFQATT, CDR2 SNEGSKA (reference sequence). The CDR3 here is CSAPEVYEQYF. The DNA for the CDR3 is TGCAGTGCCCCCGAGGTCTACGAGCAGTACTTC.

This clone has at least ten counts. This sequence joins TRBV7-3 and TRBJ2-1; the D is unclear. Germline V CDR1 and CDR2: SGHTA, FQGTGA. The CDR3 covers 13 residues. With 6 bases removed from V and 9 bases from J, the gap between germline ends came to 15 bases. CDR3 residues: CASSLTFASEQFF. The CDR3 DNA sequence: TGTGCCAGCAGTCTCACTTTTGCAAGTGAGCAGTTCTTC.

Points on this clone: This likely came from a read error, as a far larger clone is one base away. The same CDR3 arises from other DNA sequences in this sample as well. The rearrangement links TRBV30 to TRBJ2-7; no firm D call. The V gene lost 3 bases and the J gene lost 5 bases, with 8 bases spanning the gap. Per the germline V gene, CDR1 is GTSNPN and CDR2 is SVGIG (reference sequence). The CDR3 has 11 residues. The CDR3 bases are TGTGCCTGGAGCGGAGACAACGAGCAGTACTTC. Translating gives CAWSGDNEQYF.

The chain carries TRBV2 and TRBJ2-5; TRBD1 is a possible D gene (5 bases). The V gene lost 6 bases and the J gene lost 1 base, with 12 bases spanning the gap. Germline V CDR1 and CDR2: SNHLY, FYNNEI. CDR3 length equals 14 residues. CDR3 loop: CASRVDSTQETQYF. The CDR3 nucleotides read TGTGCCAGCAGAGTTGACAGTACCCAAGAGACCCAGTACTTC. Drawing the rest from reference TRBV2 and TRBJ2-5, the complete variable domain is EPEVTQTPSHQVTQMGQEVILRCVPISNHLYFYWYRQILGQKVEFLVSFYNNEISEKSEIFDDQFSVERPDGSNFTLKIRSTKLEDSAMYFCASRVDSTQETQYFGPGTRLLVL.

This chain's CDR3 is CASSWGAGGNEQYF. DNA for the CDR3: TGTGCCAGCAGCTGGGGCGCAGGGGGCAACGAGCAGTACTTC. This chain connects TRBV5-6 to TRBJ2-7, with 8 nucleotides matching TRBD1. J lost 5 bases, V lost 3 bases, and 7 bases had no gene match. This CDR3 has 14 residues. Germline values: CDR1 SGHDT, CDR2 YYEEEE.

V usage is TRBV11-2 and J usage is TRBJ2-3, with no clear D. The V and J ends lost 5 bases and 3 bases respectively, with 9 bases between them. The CDR3 sequence is 13 residues long. Per germline, CDR1 SGHAT and CDR2 FQNNGV. The CDR3 reads CASSPPTTDTQYF. In DNA, the CDR3 is TGTGCCAGCAGCCCCCCAACTACAGATACGCAGTATTTT.

This clone was detected only a few times. The J gene is TRBJ2-2, the V gene TRBV29-1, with D perhaps TRBD1 (6 bases). The germline gives CDR1 SQVTM, CDR2 ANQGSEA. With 5 bases removed from V and 1 base from J, the gap between germline ends came to 8 bases. The CDR3 is 13 residues long. The CDR3 loop is CSVSGQNTGELFF. CDR3 sequence (DNA): TGCAGCGTTTCGGGACAGAACACCGGGGAGCTGTTTTTT.

The CDR3 spells CASSLEAGPYNEQFF. The DNA of the CDR3 is TGCGCCAGCAGCTTGGAAGCGGGACCATACAATGAGCAGTTCTTC. This sequence joins TRBV5-1 and TRBJ2-1, with 7 bases that match TRBD2. V was pared by 0 bases and J by 4 bases, with 4 bases of the junction left unmatched. The CDR3 has 15 amino acids. Germline CDR1 SGHRS, CDR2 YFSETQ.

V and J are TRBV7-2 and TRBJ2-2; TRBD2 agrees at 10 bases. V trimming: 3 bases; J trimming: 1 base; junction bases outside the gene matches: 2. The germline V gene has CDR1 SGHTA and CDR2 FQGNSA. This CDR3 comprises 16 residues. The CDR3 protein is CASSFRLAGNTGELFF. The CDR3 region has the DNA TGTGCCAGCAGCTTCCGACTAGCGGGGAACACCGGGGAGCTGTTTTTT.

This clone was seen at least ten times. V is TRBV1 and J is TRBJ2-7; the table calls TRBD2, which could not be checked here. TRBV1 is described as a pseudogene. This CDR3 has 15 residues. In DNA, the CDR3 is TGCACCAGCAGCCAAGTGGGACTAGCTGGTAGCGAGCAGTACTTC. This gives the protein CTSSQVGLAGSEQYF.

CDR3 residues: CASSSSRRNEAFF. Here the CDR3 DNA reads TGTGCCAGCAGTTCGTCAAGACGGAACGAAGCTTTCTTT. V and J are TRBV28 and TRBJ1-1; no reliable D call. Trimming cost V 4 bases and J 8 bases, with 14 bases left between them. The CDR3 totals 13 residues. CDR1 is MDHEN, CDR2 SYDVKM, per germline.

This clone was picked up many times. A far bigger clonotype differs at one base, so this is likely a read error. The rearrangement uses TRBV15 and TRBJ2-5, with D tentatively TRBD2 (7 bases). The end of the DNA aligns better with TRBJ2-7, so the J call may be wrong. The CDR3 is 16 residues long. CDR1 is LNHNV and CDR2 is YYDKDF in the germline V gene (reference sequence). The CDR3 DNA follows: TGTGCCACCAGCTTGCAAATGCGGGGGCCACCCCACGAGCAGTACTTC. This encodes CATSLQMRGPPHEQYF.

This clone has a count of ten or more. The chain is built from TRBV7-2 and TRBJ2-7; D possibly uses TRBD1 or TRBD2 (5 bases each). The CDR3 loop spans 19 amino acids. The germline CDR1 and CDR2 sequences are SGHTA and FQGNSA. The V and J ends lost 5 bases and 2 bases respectively, with 28 bases between them. As DNA, the CDR3 is TGTGCCAGCAGCACCGCGGCAGGGCTCTTCCGAGCGGATGCCTACGAGCAGTACTTC. Its translation: CASSTAAGLFRADAYEQYF.

This clone was seen repeatedly, ten times or more. This chain connects TRBV30 to TRBJ1-5; no clear D gene. Deletions cut 3 bases from V and 8 bases from J, with 14 bases between. The CDR3 is made up of 13 amino acids. The germline V gene encodes CDR1 GTSNPN and CDR2 SVGIG (reference sequence). The CDR3 DNA sequence: TGTGCCTGGAGCTCTAAGGGCGGGGAGCCCCAGCATTTT. Its translation: CAWSSKGGEPQHF.

Many counts were recorded for this clone. This chain connects TRBV27 to TRBJ2-7; unclear D gene. Looked up from germline, CDR1 is MNHEY and CDR2 is SMNVEV (reference sequence). The CDR3 contains 11 residues. V lost 5 bases and J lost 2, with 4 bases in between. CDR3 in DNA: TGTGCCAGCAGTCCAACCTACGAGCAGTACTTC. Protein product: CASSPTYEQYF.

This chain links TRBV30 with TRBJ2-7; D possibly corresponds to TRBD2 (6 bases). V was clipped by 1 base and J by 12 bases, with 16 bases between them. The V gene's germline CDR1 is GTSNPN and CDR2 SVGIG (reference sequence). This CDR3 comprises 12 residues. The CDR3 sequence is CAWSDWRERTYF. CDR3 in DNA: TGTGCCTGGAGTGATTGGCGGGAAAGAACGTACTTC. The variable domain in full, completed from reference TRBV30 and TRBJ2-7, reads SQTIHQWPATLVQPVGSPLSLECTVEGTSNPNLYWYRQAAGRGLQLLFYSVGIGQISSEVPQNLSASRPQDRQFILSSKKLLLSDSGFYLCAWSDWRERTYFGPGTRLTVT.

As concerns this clone: Possible read error: a much larger clone is one base away. This sample also contains other DNA sequences that code for the same CDR3. This CDR3 is CAWGQGAGETQYF. The DNA of the CDR3 is TGCGCCTGGGGACAGGGGGCGGGTGAGACCCAGTACTTC. The gene calls are TRBV30 and TRBJ2-5, with 12 bases identical to TRBD1. Germline V CDR1 and CDR2: GTSNPN, SVGIG (reference sequence). The CDR3 consists of 13 residues.

This clone occurred many times. This sequence joins TRBV30 and TRBJ1-2, with 10 positions matching TRBD1. Germline V gives CDR1 GTSNPN, CDR2 SVGIG (reference sequence). This CDR3 has 14 residues. Trimming took 4 bases from V and 6 from J; bases not matched to a gene: 8. CDR3 sequence (DNA): TGTGCCTGGATCCTACAGACAGGGGGCGATGGCTACACCTTC. Its translation: CAWILQTGGDGYTF.

This chain joins TRBV2 and TRBJ2-5; 8 bases agree with TRBD1. The J call is uncertain, as TRBJ2-7 better fits the DNA end. CDR1 is SNHLY, CDR2 FYNNEI, per germline. CDR3 length equals 12 residues. The CDR3 region has the DNA TGTGCCAGCGGACAGGGTCCTAGCGAGCAGTACTTC. This encodes CASGQGPSEQYF.

J is TRBJ1-5 and V is TRBV28; perhaps TRBD1 as D (6 bases). V lost 8 bases, J lost 4 bases, and 12 bases lay in between. The CDR3 totals 13 residues. The germline V gene encodes CDR1 MDHEN and CDR2 SYDVKM. The CDR3 protein is CASLGQKNQPQHF. CDR3 sequence (DNA): TGTGCCAGCTTAGGACAGAAAAATCAGCCCCAGCATTTT.

The chain uses TRBV30 and TRBJ1-1, with TRBD1 as a possible D gene (5 bases). V was clipped by 3 bases and J by 9 bases, with 14 bases between them. Germline V lookup: CDR1 GTSNPN, CDR2 SVGIG (reference sequence). CDR3 size: 12 residues. Here the CDR3 reads CAWSQGSRKAFF. The CDR3, as DNA: TGTGCCTGGAGCCAGGGATCACGAAAAGCTTTCTTT. The full variable domain, with the rest looked up from reference TRBV30 and TRBJ1-1, is SQTIHQWPATLVQPVGSPLSLECTVEGTSNPNLYWYRQAAGRGLQLLFYSVGIGQISSEVPQNLSASRPQDRQFILSSKKLLLSDSGFYLCAWSQGSRKAFFGQGTRLTVV.